A selection of T cell receptor beta chains follows, all from one sample in a study of OX40 agonist ivuxolimab in advanced cancers. Using immunoSEQ multiplex PCR, the repertoire was profiled, and TCRdb retains in-frame clones only, with some absent. The data hold 50,000 to 55,000 clones, with almost 85% observed a single time. Specimen: CD4+ or CD8+ T cells sorted from blood, collected in a trial of the OX40 agonist ivuxolimab. These receptors came from an adult with an advanced solid tumor such as melanoma, head and neck, liver or kidney cancer. Each CDR3 is given with its conserved first and last residue. The D gene is left open where the match is weak. Clone size appears in some rows only: once, few, many, or a class for an expanded clone.

>TRBJ2-1|TRBV19|TRBD2|.
TGTGCCAGTAGTAACCTAGCGGGGAATGAGCAGTTCTTC
CASSNLAGNEQFF
>TRBJ1-5|TRBV29-1|TRBD1|.
TGCAGCGTTGTATGGGAGGGGGCTAGCAATCAGCCCCAGCATTTT
CSVVWEGASNQPQHF
>TRBJ2-5|TRBV15|.|.
TGTGCCACCAGCAACGGACCCGGAGGGACCCAGTACTTC
CATSNGPGGTQYF
>TRBJ2-5|TRBV27|.|once
TGTGCCAGCAGTTTATACGGCAGACGTAATATGTTAGACCAGTACTTC
CASSLYGRRNMLDQYF
>TRBJ2-3|TRBV11-2|TRBD2|.
TGTGCCAGCAGCCCGACTAGCGGGAGGGTTGGAGATACGCAGTATTTT
CASSPTSGRVGDTQYF
>TRBJ2-5|TRBV11-3|TRBD2|few
TGTGCCAGCAGCTTGGGATCTCTAGCGGGAGGATTGCAAGAGACCCAGTACTTC
CASSLGSLAGGLQETQYF
>TRBJ1-2|TRBV29-1|.|.
TGCATCGCCTCGGGGACGCGACCGCATGGGGGCTACACCTTC
CIASGTRPHGGYTF
>TRBJ1-2|TRBV6-1|.|.
TGTGCCAGCAGCTCCGACAGGCTTAACTATGGCTACACCTTC
CASSSDRLNYGYTF
>TRBJ1-2|TRBV6-9|.|.
TGTGCCAGCAACAATGGACCTGACTACACCTTC
CASNNGPDYTF
>TRBJ2-7|TRBV7-2|TRBD2|.
TGTGCCAGCAGCTTAGGAGGGAGCGGGAGAGGCGAGCAGTACTTC
CASSLGGSGRGEQYF